This entry lists 16 T cell receptor beta chains sequenced from one sample in a study of post-analysis software for immune sequencing data. Study conclusions and caveats: Five TRBV segments, TRBV5-6, TRBV5-1 and TRBV20-1 among them, were found more frequent in patients than controls.

Researchers reported that TCR beta cDNA libraries carried unique molecular identifiers. TCRdb called the PCR reads again in MiXCR, with one record for every CDR3 protein. The repertoire holds 750,000 to 950,000 distinct CDR3 sequences, with 53% as singletons. Which antigens these TCRs recognize remains unknown. Sequences were obtained from blood. Every receptor here comes from a girl between 5 and 17 years old with multiple sclerosis.

The chain couples TRBV29-1 to TRBJ2-3; 11 nucleotides agree with TRBD2. CDR1 is SQVTM and CDR2 is ANQGSEA in the germline V gene. V lost 1 base and J lost 10; bases outside the gene matches: 13. The CDR3 runs to 16 residues. CDR3 residues: CSVEALLAGVVSAQYF. The CDR3 nucleotides are TGCAGCGTTGAAGCCTTACTAGCGGGAGTTGTGTCTGCGCAGTATTTT.

This clonotype has only a few counts. The chain joins TRBV4-2 to TRBJ2-7, with 8 bases that match TRBD2. The DNA end is more similar to TRBJ2-5, so the J call may be wrong. The CDR3 consists of 15 residues. Looked up from germline, CDR1 is LGHNA and CDR2 is YNFKEQ. The DNA for the CDR3 is TGTGCCAGCAGCCGACCCGGGACTAGTGGGGAGACCCAGTACTTC. It is translated as CASSRPGTSGETQYF.

The chain has TRBV12-3 or TRBV12-4 and TRBJ2-7; the match to TRBD1 covers 10 bases. V shed 6 bases and J 2 bases; nucleotides not matched to a gene: 4. This CDR3 region has 14 residues. CDR3 coding DNA: TGTGCCAGCAGGGATGGGACAGGGGCCTACGAGCAGTACTTC. Its protein product is CASRDGTGAYEQYF.

V gene TRBV29-1 combines with J gene TRBJ2-3; D not certain. CDR3 length equals 13 residues. The V end was cut by 4 bases, the J end by 0 bases, with 8 bases between. The germline CDR1 and CDR2 sequences are SQVTM and ANQGSEA. The chain's CDR3 is CSVAGRSTDTQYF. For the CDR3, the DNA is TGCAGCGTTGCGGGCAGAAGCACAGATACGCAGTATTTT.

The chain carries TRBV20-1 and TRBJ2-5; D not resolved. V lost 0 bases to trimming and J lost 3 bases, with 8 bases between them. This CDR3 comprises 13 residues. Germline V gene lookup returns CDR1 DFQATT and CDR2 SNEGSKA (reference sequence). Written as DNA, the CDR3 is TGCAGTGCTAGAGATCCCAGAAAAGAGACCCAGTACTTC. Protein product: CSARDPRKETQYF.

CDR3 sequence reads: CASSPGLAGTDEQYF. The CDR3 DNA sequence: TGCGCCAGCAGCCCGGGACTAGCGGGAACGGACGAGCAGTACTTC. The chain combines TRBV5-1 with TRBJ2-5, with 13 bases aligning to TRBD2. TRBJ2-7 explains the end of the DNA better; the J call may be wrong. From germline, CDR1 is SGHRS and CDR2 YFSETQ. The CDR3 loop spans 15 amino acids.

There are a few counts of this clonotype. V usage is TRBV27 and J usage is TRBJ2-7, with D possibly TRBD1 on 6 matching bases. Deletions cut 5 bases from V and 1 base from J, with 12 bases between. This CDR3 contains 14 residues. Germline CDR1 and CDR2: MNHEY and SMNVEV (reference sequence). CDR3 protein: CASSPTTGSYEQYF. The CDR3 nucleotides read TGTGCCAGCAGTCCTACTACAGGGTCCTACGAGCAGTACTTC.

This clonotype was counted only a few times. This chain joins TRBV7-2 and TRBJ2-5, with D hard to call. Trimming took 1 base from V and 1 from J, leaving 7 bases between them. The CDR3 runs 14 residues. Germline V gene data show CDR1 as SGHTA and CDR2 as FQGNSA. CDR3 protein: CASSLDLLQETQYF. CDR3 nucleotides: TGTGCCAGCAGCTTAGACCTACTCCAAGAGACCCAGTACTTC. Based on the CDR3 plus reference TRBV7-2 and TRBJ2-5, the full variable domain is GAGVSQSPSNKVTEKGKDVELRCDPISGHTALYWYRQSLGQGLEFLIYFQGNSAPDKSGLPSDRFSAERTGGSVSTLTIQRTQQEDSAVYLCASSLDLLQETQYFGPGTRLLVL.

This chain uses TRBV7-9 with TRBJ1-2; D not certain. The CDR3 has 15 amino acids. Per germline, CDR1 SEHNR and CDR2 FQNEAQ (reference sequence). V was trimmed by 7 bases and J by 5 bases, leaving 20 bases between them. CDR3 sequence reads: CASIYVGGPKYGYTF. The CDR3 nucleotides read TGTGCCAGCATCTATGTGGGAGGGCCCAAATATGGCTACACCTTC.

The rearrangement uses TRBV6-1 and TRBJ2-1; D might be TRBD2 (5 bases). CDR3 length equals 15 residues. In germline, CDR1 is MNHNS, CDR2 SASEGT. Trimming removed 8 bases from V and 5 bases from J, with 19 bases in between. The CDR3 nucleotides are TGTGCCAGCCCAGCACTCCGGACTGGCGACAATGAGCAGTTCTTC. This gives the protein CASPALRTGDNEQFF.

The CDR3 loop is CATSTRLGASETQYF. CDR3 DNA: TGTGCCACCAGCACCCGTTTGGGGGCCTCGGAGACCCAGTACTTC. The chain couples TRBV15 to TRBJ2-5; D might be TRBD1 (6 bases). Trimming took 4 bases from V and 5 from J, leaving 17 bases between them. The CDR3 has 15 amino acids. Germline V gives CDR1 LNHNV, CDR2 YYDKDF (reference sequence).

V is TRBV5-1 and J is TRBJ2-5; TRBD1 aligns across 7 bases. The CDR3 consists of 15 residues. The germline V gene has CDR1 SGHRS and CDR2 YFSETQ. The V segment lost 4 bases and the J segment 5 bases; nucleotides outside the gene matches: 11. The CDR3 sequence is CASSSGQVVTETQYF. In DNA form, the CDR3 reads TGCGCCAGCAGCAGTGGACAGGTCGTGACGGAGACCCAGTACTTC.

The sample holds a few counts of this clonotype. This sequence joins TRBV6-4 and TRBJ1-2; D is undetermined. CDR1 and CDR2 (germline): MRHNA, SNTAGT. V gave up 0 bases and J gave up 7 bases, with 18 bases separating them. The CDR3 covers 16 residues. CDR3 in amino acids: CASSDSSDLPGSGYTF. The CDR3 DNA reads TGTGCCAGCAGTGACTCGAGCGACCTACCTGGGTCTGGCTACACCTTC.

For this clonotype: A junction end diverges from the germline sequence, so it may reflect a read error. The CDR3 protein is CAGSYWDNRRRPYYEQYF. CDR3 coding DNA: TGTGCCGGCAGTTACTGGGACAACCGACGGCGCCCCTACTACGAGCAGTACTTC. This chain connects TRBV6-5 to TRBJ2-7; D might be TRBD1 (6 bases). CDR3 length equals 18 residues. Germline V lookup: CDR1 MNHEY, CDR2 SVGAGI.

This clonotype has just a few counts. The gene calls are TRBV25-1 and TRBJ2-3; 9 bases are shared with TRBD1. The ends lost 3 bases at V and 1 base at J; junction bases unmatched: 2. The germline CDR1 and CDR2 sequences are MGHDK and SYGVNS. This CDR3 has 15 residues. CDR3 DNA sequence: TGTGCCAGCAGTGATGGACAGGGGCGCACAGATACGCAGTATTTT. This codes for CASSDGQGRTDTQYF.

There are a few counts of this clonotype. The genes are TRBV20-1 and TRBJ2-3; TRBD2 matches 7 bases. Germline CDR1 reads DFQATT; CDR2 reads SNEGSKA (reference sequence). CDR3 size: 15 residues. Losses at the gene ends were 5 bases for V and 2 bases for J; bases not matched to a gene: 10. The CDR3 region is CSALTGTTLTDTQYF. As DNA, the CDR3 is TGCAGTGCTCTTACCGGGACTACACTCACAGATACGCAGTATTTT.